The clone carrying this TCR beta chain was recorded many times. Its antigen is unidentified. The data stem from a study of early T cells in non-severe SARS-CoV-2 infection. Study-wide results and caveats: Clonotype matching in VDJdb favored anti-spike CD8 responses and did not capture private and CD4 specificities.

V lost 0 bases, J lost 1 base, and 8 bases stayed unmatched. CDR3 length: 17 residues. Germline V CDR1 and CDR2: DFQATT, SNEGSKA (reference sequence). The library protocol tagged individual cDNA molecules with unique molecular identifiers. One entry per CDR3 protein, called by TCRdb with MiXCR from the 5' RACE reads. This table has roughly 32,000 distinct CDR3 sequences, approximately 6% appearing once. This clonotype was sampled from an adult who was a healthcare worker with PCR-confirmed SARS-CoV-2 infection or an uninfected control (not recorded which). V is TRBV20-1 and J is TRBJ2-2, with 7 bases that match TRBD2. The specimen was whole blood. The CDR3 spells CSARDLARGGNTGELFF. In DNA, the CDR3 is TGCAGTGCTAGAGATCTTGCTCGCGGGGGGAACACCGGGGAGCTGTTTTTT.